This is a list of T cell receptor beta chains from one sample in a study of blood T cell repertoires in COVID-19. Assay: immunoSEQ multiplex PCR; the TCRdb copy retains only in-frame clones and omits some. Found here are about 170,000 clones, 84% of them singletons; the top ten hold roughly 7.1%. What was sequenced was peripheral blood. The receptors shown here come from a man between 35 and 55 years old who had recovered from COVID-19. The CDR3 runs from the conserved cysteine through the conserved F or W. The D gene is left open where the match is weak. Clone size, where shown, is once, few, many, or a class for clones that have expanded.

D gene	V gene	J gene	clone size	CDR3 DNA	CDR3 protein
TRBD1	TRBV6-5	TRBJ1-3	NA	TGTGCCAGCAGCCTACAGGGGGGACGAAACACCATATATTTT	CASSLQGGRNTIYF
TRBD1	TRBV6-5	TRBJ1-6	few	TGTGCCAGCAGTTATAACAGGGGAGATTCACCCCTCCACTTT	CASSYNRGDSPLHF
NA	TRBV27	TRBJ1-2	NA	TGTGCCAGCAGTTTGCTAGGATCCCTGCCTTTTGCCCTTTATGGCTACACCTTC	CASSLLGSLPFALYGYTF
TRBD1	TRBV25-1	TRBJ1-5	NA	TGTGCCAGCAGTGAATTCAAAGGGGACAGCCAGCCCCAGCATTTT	CASSEFKGDSQPQHF
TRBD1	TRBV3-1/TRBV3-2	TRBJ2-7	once	TGTGCCAGCAGCCAAGTGGCAGGGGGCCTACAGTACTTC	CASSQVAGGLQYF
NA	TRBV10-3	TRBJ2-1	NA	TGTGCCATCAGTGCAGTCCGGGAGAACTATGAGCAGTTCTTC	CAISAVRENYEQFF
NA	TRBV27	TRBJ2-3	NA	TGTGCCAGCAGTTTGAGCGACCCCAACACAGATACGCAGTATTTT	CASSLSDPNTDTQYF
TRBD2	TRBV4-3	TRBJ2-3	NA	TGCGCCAGCAGCCAAGATCAGCGGGGGGGCGGTACGCAGTATTTT	CASSQDQRGGGTQYF
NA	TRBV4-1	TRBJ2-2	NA	TGCGCCAGCAGCCAGTTTTCAGGGAACTGGGAGCTGTTTTTT	CASSQFSGNWELFF
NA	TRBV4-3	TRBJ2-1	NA	TGCGCCAGCAGCCGACTCCTAGCAAACGGAGGGCCCAATGAGCAGTTCTTC	CASSRLLANGGPNEQFF
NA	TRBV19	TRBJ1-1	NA	TGTGCCAGTAACACTAAGTTGAACACTGAAGCTTTCTTT	CASNTKLNTEAFF
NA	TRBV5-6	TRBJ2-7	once	TGTGCCAGCAGCTTTTCAGGGCTCGACGAGCAGTACTTC	CASSFSGLDEQYF
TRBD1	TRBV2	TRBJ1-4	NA	TGTGCCACCCAGGGCAGGGGGACCGAAAAACTGTTTTTT	CATQGRGTEKLFF
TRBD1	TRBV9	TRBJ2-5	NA	TGTGCCAGCAGCGTCCAGGGGGCGTACCAAGAGACCCAGTACTTC	CASSVQGAYQETQYF
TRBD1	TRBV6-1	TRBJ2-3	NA	TGTGCCAGCAGTGAACAGGGGGCAAGCACAGATACGCAGTATTTT	CASSEQGASTDTQYF
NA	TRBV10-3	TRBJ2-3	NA	TGTGCCATCAGTGAGTCGAACGGTCCCACAGATACGCAGTATTTT	CAISESNGPTDTQYF
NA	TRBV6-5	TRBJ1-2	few	TGTGCCAGCACCCCGACCAGGGGCCTGGGCTACACCTTC	CASTPTRGLGYTF
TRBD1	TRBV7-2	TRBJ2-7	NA	TGTGCCAGCAGCTTTAATCGGGACAGGGTTTACGAGCAGTACTTC	CASSFNRDRVYEQYF
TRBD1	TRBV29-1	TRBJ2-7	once	TGCAGCGTCCTCGGGACAGAGAGATACGAGCAGTACTTC	CSVLGTERYEQYF
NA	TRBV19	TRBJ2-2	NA	TGTGCCAGTAGTATAAGAGGGGGGAACACCGGGGAGCTGTTTTTT	CASSIRGGNTGELFF
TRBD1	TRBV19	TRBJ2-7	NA	TGTGCCAGTAGCCCGGGACAGGGGTTACACGAGCAGTACTTC	CASSPGQGLHEQYF
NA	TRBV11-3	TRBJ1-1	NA	TGTGCCAGTCGGCTCGACTTGAACACTGAAGCTTTCTTT	CASRLDLNTEAFF
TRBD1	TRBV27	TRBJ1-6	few	TGTGCCAGCAGTTTATTCGCAGGGGGCCTTTCACCCCTCCACTTT	CASSLFAGGLSPLHF
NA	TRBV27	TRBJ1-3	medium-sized	TGTGCCAGCAGTCGTTCCTCTGGAAACACCATATATTTT	CASSRSSGNTIYF
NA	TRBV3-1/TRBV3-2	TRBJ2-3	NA	TGTGCCAGCAGCCAAGATAGCGGCAGGTTTGATACGCAGTATTTT	CASSQDSGRFDTQYF
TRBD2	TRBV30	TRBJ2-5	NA	TGTGCCTGGTCTAGCGGGGGGGCCGGAGAGACCCAGTACTTC	CAWSSGGAGETQYF
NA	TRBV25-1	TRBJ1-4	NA	TGTGCCAGCAGTGAATCACGAGGGTCCAGATGGAATGAAAAACTGTTTTTT	CASSESRGSRWNEKLFF
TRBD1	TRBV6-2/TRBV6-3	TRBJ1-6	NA	TGTGCCAGCAGTCCGAGACAGGGGAGTAATTCACCCCTCCACTTT	CASSPRQGSNSPLHF
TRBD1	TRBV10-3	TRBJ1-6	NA	TGTGCCATCAGTGGGGGACAGGGGATGGGGTCACCCCTCCACTTT	CAISGGQGMGSPLHF
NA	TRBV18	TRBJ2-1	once	TGTGCCAGCTCACCCGAGAGATACAATGAGCAGTTCTTC	CASSPERYNEQFF
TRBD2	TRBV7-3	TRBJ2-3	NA	TGTGCCAGCAGGACGACGACCCGTTGGTCCCTCCACCGGGGGGCAGATACGCAGTATTTT	CASRTTTRWSLHRGADTQYF
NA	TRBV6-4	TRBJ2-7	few	TGTGCCAGCAGTGACCCGAACAGGCTATACGAGCAGTACTTC	CASSDPNRLYEQYF
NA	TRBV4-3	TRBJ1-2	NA	TGCGCCAGCAGCCAAGATAGGGGTGACTATGGCTACACCTTC	CASSQDRGDYGYTF
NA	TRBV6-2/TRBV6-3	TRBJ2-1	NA	TGTGCCAGCAGTAAGATAGAGACAGATTACAATGAGCAGTTCTTC	CASSKIETDYNEQFF
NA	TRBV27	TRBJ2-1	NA	TGTGCCAGCAGTTTGGAGGGCTACAATGAGCAGTTCTTC	CASSLEGYNEQFF
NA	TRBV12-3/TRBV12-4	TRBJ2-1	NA	TGTGCCAGCAGTTTGTCACAGTACAATGAGCAGTTCTTC	CASSLSQYNEQFF
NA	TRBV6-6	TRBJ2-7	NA	TGTGCCAGCACCAAAGAGATCGGGAAGCAGTACTTC	CASTKEIGKQYF
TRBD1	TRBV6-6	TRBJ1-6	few	TGTGCCAGCAGCCGGGACAGGGGGAATTCACCCCTCCACTTT	CASSRDRGNSPLHF
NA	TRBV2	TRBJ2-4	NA	TGTGCCAGCAGTGAATCGACATCGGGAGCAAACATTCAGTACTTC	CASSESTSGANIQYF
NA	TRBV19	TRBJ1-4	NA	TGTGCCAGTAGTATATTAGGCAGGGCAAATGAAAAACTGTTTTTT	CASSILGRANEKLFF
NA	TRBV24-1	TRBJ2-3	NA	TGTGCCACCAGTGATGGAGTCACAGATACGCAGTATTTT	CATSDGVTDTQYF
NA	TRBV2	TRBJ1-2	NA	TGTGCCAGCAACCCGGACAGTAACTATGGCTACACCTTC	CASNPDSNYGYTF
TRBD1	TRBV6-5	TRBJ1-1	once	TGTGCCAGCAGCCGGGACAGGGTTGGCACTGAAGCTTTCTTT	CASSRDRVGTEAFF
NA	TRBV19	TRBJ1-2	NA	TGTGCCAGTAGTATCCTCGAGGGAAACGAGAGTGGCTACACCTTC	CASSILEGNESGYTF
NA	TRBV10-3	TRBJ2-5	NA	TGTGCCATCAGTAGTGGGGGGGAGACCCAGTACTTC	CAISSGGETQYF
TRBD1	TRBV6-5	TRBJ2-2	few	TGTGCCAGTTCCACAGGGGGCGCAGGTACCGGGGAGCTGTTTTTT	CASSTGGAGTGELFF
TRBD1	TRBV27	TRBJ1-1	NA	TGTGCCAGCAGTCCAAGCCAGGGGGAGATGAACACTGAAGCTTTCTTT	CASSPSQGEMNTEAFF
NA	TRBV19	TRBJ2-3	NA	TGTGCCAGTGTTTCCGGCCGGAGGCTTGATACGCAGTATTTT	CASVSGRRLDTQYF
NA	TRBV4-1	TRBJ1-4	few	TGCGCCAGCAGCCAAGAGGGCCTCTCCAATGAAAAACTGTTTTTT	CASSQEGLSNEKLFF
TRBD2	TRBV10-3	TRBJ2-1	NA	TGTGCCATCAGTGATTCCACCCGGACTAGCGGGAGGGATGAGCAGTTCTTC	CAISDSTRTSGRDEQFF
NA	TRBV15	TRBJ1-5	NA	TGTGCCACCAGCAGAGATGGACAGACAAATCAGCCCCAGCATTTT	CATSRDGQTNQPQHF
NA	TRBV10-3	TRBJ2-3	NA	TGTGCCATCAGTGACACCGGGACTAGCACAGATACGCAGTATTTT	CAISDTGTSTDTQYF
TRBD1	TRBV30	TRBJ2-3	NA	TGTGCCTGTTCTGGGACAGGGAGCACAGATACGCAGTATTTT	CACSGTGSTDTQYF
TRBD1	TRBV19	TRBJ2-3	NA	TGTGCCAGTAGTATAATGAGCCAGGGGGTCGATACGCAGTATTTT	CASSIMSQGVDTQYF